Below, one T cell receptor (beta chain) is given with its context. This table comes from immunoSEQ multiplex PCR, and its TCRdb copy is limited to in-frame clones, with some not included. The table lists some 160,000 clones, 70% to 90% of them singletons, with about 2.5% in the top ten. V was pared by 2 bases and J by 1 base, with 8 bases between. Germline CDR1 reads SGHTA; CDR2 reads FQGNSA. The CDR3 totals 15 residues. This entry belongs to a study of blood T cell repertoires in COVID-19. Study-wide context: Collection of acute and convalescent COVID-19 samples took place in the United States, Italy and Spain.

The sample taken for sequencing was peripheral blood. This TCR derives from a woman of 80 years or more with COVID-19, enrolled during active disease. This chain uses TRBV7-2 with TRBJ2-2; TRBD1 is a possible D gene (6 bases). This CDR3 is CASSLNRENTGELFF. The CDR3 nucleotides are TGTGCCAGCAGCTTAAACAGGGAGAACACCGGGGAGCTGTTTTTT.